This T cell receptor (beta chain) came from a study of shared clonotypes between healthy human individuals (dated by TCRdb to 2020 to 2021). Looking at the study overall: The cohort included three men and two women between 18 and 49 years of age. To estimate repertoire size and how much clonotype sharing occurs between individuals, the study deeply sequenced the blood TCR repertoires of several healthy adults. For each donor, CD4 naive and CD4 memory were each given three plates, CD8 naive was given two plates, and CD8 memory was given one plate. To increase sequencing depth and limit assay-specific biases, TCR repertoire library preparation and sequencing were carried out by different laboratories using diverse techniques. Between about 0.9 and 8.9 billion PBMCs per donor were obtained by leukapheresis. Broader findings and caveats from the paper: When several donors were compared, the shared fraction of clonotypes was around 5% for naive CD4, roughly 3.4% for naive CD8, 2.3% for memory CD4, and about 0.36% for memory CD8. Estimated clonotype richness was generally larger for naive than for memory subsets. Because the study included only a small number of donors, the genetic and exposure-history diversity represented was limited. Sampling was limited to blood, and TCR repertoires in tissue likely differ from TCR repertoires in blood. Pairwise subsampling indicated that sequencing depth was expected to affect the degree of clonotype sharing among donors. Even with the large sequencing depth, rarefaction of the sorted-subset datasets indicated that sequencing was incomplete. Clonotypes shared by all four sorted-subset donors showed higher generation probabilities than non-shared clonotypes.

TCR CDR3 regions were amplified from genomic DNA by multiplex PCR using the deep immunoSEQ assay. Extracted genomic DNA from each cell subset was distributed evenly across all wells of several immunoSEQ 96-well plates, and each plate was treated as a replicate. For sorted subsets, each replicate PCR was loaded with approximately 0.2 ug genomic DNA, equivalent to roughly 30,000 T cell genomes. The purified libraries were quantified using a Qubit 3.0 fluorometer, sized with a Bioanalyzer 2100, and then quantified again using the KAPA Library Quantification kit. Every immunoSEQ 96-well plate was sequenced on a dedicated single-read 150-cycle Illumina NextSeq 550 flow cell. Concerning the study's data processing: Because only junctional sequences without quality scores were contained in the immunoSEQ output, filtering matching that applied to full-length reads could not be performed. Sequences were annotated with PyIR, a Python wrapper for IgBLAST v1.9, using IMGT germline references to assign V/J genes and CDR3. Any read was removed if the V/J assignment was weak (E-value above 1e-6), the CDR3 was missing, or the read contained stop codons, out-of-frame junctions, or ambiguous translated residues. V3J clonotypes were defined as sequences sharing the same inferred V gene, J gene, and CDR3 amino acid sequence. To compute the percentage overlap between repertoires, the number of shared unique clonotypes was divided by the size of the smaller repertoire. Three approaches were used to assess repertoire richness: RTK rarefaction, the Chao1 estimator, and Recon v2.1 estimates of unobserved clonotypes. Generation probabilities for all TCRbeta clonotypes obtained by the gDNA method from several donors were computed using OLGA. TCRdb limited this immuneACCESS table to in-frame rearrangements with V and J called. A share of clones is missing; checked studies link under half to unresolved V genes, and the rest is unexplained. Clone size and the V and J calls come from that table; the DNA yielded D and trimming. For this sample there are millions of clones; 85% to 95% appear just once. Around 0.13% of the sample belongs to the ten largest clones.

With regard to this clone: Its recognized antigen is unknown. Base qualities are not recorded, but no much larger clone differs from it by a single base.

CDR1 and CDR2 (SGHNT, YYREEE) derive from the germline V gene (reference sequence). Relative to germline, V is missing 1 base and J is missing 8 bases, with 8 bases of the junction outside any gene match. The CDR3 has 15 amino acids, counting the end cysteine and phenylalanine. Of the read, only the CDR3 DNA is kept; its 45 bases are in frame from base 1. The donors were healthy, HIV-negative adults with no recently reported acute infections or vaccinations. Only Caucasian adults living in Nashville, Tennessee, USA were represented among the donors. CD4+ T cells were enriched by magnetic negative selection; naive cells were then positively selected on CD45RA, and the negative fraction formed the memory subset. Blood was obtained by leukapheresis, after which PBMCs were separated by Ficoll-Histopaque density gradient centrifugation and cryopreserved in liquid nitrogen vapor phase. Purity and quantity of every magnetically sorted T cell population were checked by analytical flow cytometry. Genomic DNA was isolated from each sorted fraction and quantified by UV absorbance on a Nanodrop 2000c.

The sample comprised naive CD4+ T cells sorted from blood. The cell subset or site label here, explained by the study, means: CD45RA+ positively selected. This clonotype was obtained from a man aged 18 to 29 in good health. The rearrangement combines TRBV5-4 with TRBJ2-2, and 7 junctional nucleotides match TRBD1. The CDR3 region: CASSLYDRVGGELFF. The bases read TGTGCCAGCAGCTTGTACGACAGGGTCGGGGGGGAGCTGTTTTTT.